This TCR beta chain was captured in a study of metastatic and nonmetastatic thyroid tumors. Study in general: Repertoire comparison spanned blood and tumor or nodule tissue of malignant and benign thyroid patients. Regarding the study as a whole: A significant increase in TCR beta diversity was reportedly seen in malignant thyroid tumors relative to benign nodules, in blood and tumor.

V lost 0 bases and J lost 2, with 6 bases in between. The germline CDR1 and CDR2 sequences are SGDLS and YYNGEE. This CDR3 region has 13 residues. No treatment of any kind had been given to any patient before thyroid surgery. As regards this clone: The antigen remains unidentified.

In the original analysis: Construction of a distant-metastasis classifier for papillary thyroid cancer relied on CDR3 differences across clinicopathological groups. Via MiXCR, TCRdb re-called the PCR reads. These V and J calls originate from TCRdb's pipeline instead of the authors' own analysis. The sample records roughly 5,400 clones, approximately 30% being singletons. This TCR came from a female donor with papillary thyroid cancer or a benign thyroid nodule (not recorded which). Some clones in this sample may be carry-over from other donors' samples. The sequencing input was adjacent normal tissue. The genes are TRBV9 and TRBJ2-7; D is uncertain. The CDR3 loop reads CASSVDSTYEQYF. In nucleotides, the CDR3 is TGTGCCAGCAGCGTAGACTCTACCTACGAGCAGTACTTC.